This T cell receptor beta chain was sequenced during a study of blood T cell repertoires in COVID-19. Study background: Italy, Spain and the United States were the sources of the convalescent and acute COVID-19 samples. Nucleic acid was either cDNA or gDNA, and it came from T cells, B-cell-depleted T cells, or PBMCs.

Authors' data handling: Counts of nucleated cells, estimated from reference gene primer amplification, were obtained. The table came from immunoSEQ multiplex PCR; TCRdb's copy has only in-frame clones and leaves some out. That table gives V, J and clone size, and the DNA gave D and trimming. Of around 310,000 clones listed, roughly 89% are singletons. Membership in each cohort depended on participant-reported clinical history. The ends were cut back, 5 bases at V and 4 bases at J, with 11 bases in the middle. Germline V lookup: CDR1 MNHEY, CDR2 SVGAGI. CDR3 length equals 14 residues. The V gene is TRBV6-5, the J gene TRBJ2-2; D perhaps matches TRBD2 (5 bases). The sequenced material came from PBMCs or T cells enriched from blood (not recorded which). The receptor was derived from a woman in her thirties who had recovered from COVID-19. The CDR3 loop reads CASSNLLGTGELFF. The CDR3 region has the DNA TGTGCCAGCAGTAATCTACTAGGCACCGGGGAGCTGTTTTTT.